This T cell receptor (beta chain) was sequenced in a study of cytomegalovirus exposure and HLA in healthy donors. Trimming took off 4 bases at V and 2 bases at J, with 7 bases between the two ends. The CDR3 is 13 amino acids. Per the germline V gene, CDR1 is SNHLY and CDR2 is FYNNEI. Both 60 Vbeta primers and 13 Jbeta primers went into the PCR. Profiling relied on immunoSEQ multiplex PCR, and the TCRdb table lists in-frame clones only, not all of them. The sample includes about 140,000 clones, around 79% of them seen just once. This clone was recorded only once. Sequenced sample: PBMCs. The source is a female donor in good health and CMV-seronegative. The chain links TRBV2 to TRBJ2-3; D unclear. CDR3 DNA sequence: TGTGCCAGCAGTGCAGAAAACACAGATACGCAGTATTTT. It specifies CASSAENTDTQYF.